Below are 25 T cell receptor beta chains sequenced from a single sample in a study of beta chain features in type 1 diabetes listed by TCRdb under 2018. What the study reported, not specific to this receptor: Type 1 diabetes patients showed a moderate but significant shortening of TCRB CDR3 length in all four CD4+ subsets.

Their antigens are not known. Libraries were made using the immunoSEQ multiplex PCR assay. The entire isolated RNA was reverse transcribed using the High Capacity cDNA Reverse Transcription Kit, and thus expressed TCRB transcripts were sequenced. The table comes from immuneACCESS by way of TCRdb, which keeps in-frame sequences with V and J called. Part of the clones is missing from these tables; in studies checked, under half for an unresolved V gene and the rest for unknown reasons. The sample has fewer than 450,000 clones on record, approximately 13% of them singletons. Roughly 0.015% of the sample belongs to the ten largest clones. Sample: naive CD4+ T cells from blood. Sample cell subset or site, as interpreted from the label and publication: true naive CD4+ T cells. These receptors all stem from a young woman with type 1 diabetes.

The chain uses TRBV18 and TRBJ2-7, with D perhaps matching TRBD2 (6 bases). The length of the CDR3 is 15 residues. The germline gives CDR1 KGHSH, CDR2 LQKENI. Trimming removed 3 bases from V and 5 bases from J, with 17 bases in between. Here the CDR3 DNA reads TGTGCCAGCTCACCGCCCGCGGGGCCCCTCGACGAGCAGTACTTC. Encoded protein: CASSPPAGPLDEQYF.

The rearrangement links TRBV7-9 to TRBJ2-6; D is possibly TRBD1 (6 bases). This CDR3 has 16 amino acids. Germline assignment: CDR1 SEHNR and CDR2 FQNEAQ (reference sequence). Trimming left V 1 base short and J 0 bases short, with 7 bases between. The CDR3 reads CASSLGTASGANVLTF. The CDR3 nucleotides are TGTGCCAGCAGCTTAGGGACAGCCTCTGGGGCCAACGTCCTGACTTTC.

This clone was found a few times. V gene TRBV12-5 combines with J gene TRBJ2-4; D perhaps matches TRBD1 (6 bases). CDR3 length: 18 amino acids. V was pared by 2 bases and J by 0 bases, with 17 bases between. Germline lookup yields CDR1 LGHNT and CDR2 FRNRAP. CDR3 sequence reads: CASGLILTGYLAKNIQYF. The CDR3 region has the DNA TGTGCTAGTGGTTTGATCCTAACAGGGTACTTAGCCAAAAACATTCAGTACTTC.

The V and J genes are TRBV18 and TRBJ2-6; D is unresolved. With 8 bases removed from V and 0 bases from J, the gap between germline ends came to 17 bases. CDR3 length: 17 amino acids. Germline loops: CDR1 KGHSH, CDR2 LQKENI. The CDR3 DNA reads TGTGCCAGCGGGCGAGATAGGTTACGCTCTGGGGCCAACGTCCTGACTTTC. It specifies CASGRDRLRSGANVLTF.

V usage is TRBV28 and J usage is TRBJ2-4, with no clear D. Germline CDR1 and CDR2: MDHEN and SYDVKM. The CDR3 is 14 residues long. Trimming took off 3 bases at V and 2 bases at J, with 8 bases between the two ends. The CDR3 loop is CASSFGGSKNIQYF. CDR3 DNA sequence: TGTGCCAGCAGTTTTGGTGGCTCCAAAAACATTCAGTACTTC.

The J gene is TRBJ2-1, the V gene TRBV15; 13 bases match TRBD2. Germline CDR1 and CDR2: LNHNV and YYDKDF (reference sequence). The CDR3 contains 18 residues. J was trimmed by 8 bases and V by 4 bases; bases with no gene match: 14. CDR3 residues: CATSMPGLAGQNRDEQFF. The CDR3 bases are TGTGCCACCAGCATGCCGGGACTAGCGGGACAAAATCGCGATGAGCAGTTCTTC. Full variable domain (missing parts from reference TRBV15 and TRBJ2-1): DAMVIQNPRYQVTQFGKPVTLSCSQTLNHNVMYWYQQKSSQAPKLLFHYYDKDFNNEADTPDNFQSRRPNTSFCFLDIRSPGLGDTAMYLCATSMPGLAGQNRDEQFFGPGTRLTVL.

The V gene is TRBV29-1, the J gene TRBJ2-2, with D hard to call. Trimming shortened V by 7 bases and J by 7 bases, and 13 bases separated the two germline ends. This CDR3 contains 12 residues. Germline values: CDR1 SQVTM, CDR2 ANQGSEA. CDR3 nucleotides: TGCAGCGGATTTGACCGGGTCGGGGAGCTGTTTTTT. Residues: CSGFDRVGELFF.

The chain couples TRBV6-1 to TRBJ2-5, with 8 bases lining up with TRBD1. The CDR3 loop spans 14 amino acids. Germline trimming cut 6 bases from V and 4 bases from J; bases unmatched to any gene: 7. In germline, CDR1 is MNHNS, CDR2 SASEGT. CDR3 coding DNA: TGTGCCAGCAGGCTTACAGGGGGAGGAGAGACCCAGTACTTC. It is translated as CASRLTGGGETQYF.

This clone appeared a few times. The chain joins TRBV5-1 to TRBJ2-1; TRBD2 aligns across 9 bases. The J segment lost 5 bases and the V segment lost 7 bases, leaving 10 bases of the junction unmatched. CDR1 SGHRS and CDR2 YFSETQ come from the germline V gene. The CDR3 is made up of 15 amino acids. The CDR3 DNA is TGCGCCAGCGCCAAGGTAGCGGGGGACGACAATGAGCAGTTCTTC. Translating gives CASAKVAGDDNEQFF.

J is TRBJ2-2 and V is TRBV30; 7 bases line up with TRBD2. The trim removed 4 bases at V and 5 bases at J, leaving 7 bases unmatched. The V gene's germline CDR1 is GTSNPN and CDR2 SVGIG (reference sequence). The CDR3 consists of 14 residues. Here the CDR3 reads CAWTRGTTTGELFF. The CDR3 bases are TGTGCCTGGACCAGAGGGACTACGACCGGGGAGCTGTTTTTT. Together with reference TRBV30 and TRBJ2-2, the CDR3 gives the full variable domain: SQTIHQWPATLVQPVGSPLSLECTVEGTSNPNLYWYRQAAGRGLQLLFYSVGIGQISSEVPQNLSASRPQDRQFILSSKKLLLSDSGFYLCAWTRGTTTGELFFGEGSRLTVL.

This clone was seen a handful of times. CDR3 residues: CAWSGNYRGRFF. Here the CDR3 DNA reads TGTGCCTGGAGTGGTAACTACAGGGGGCGGTTCTTC. The chain joins TRBV30 to TRBJ2-1; 9 bases align to TRBD1. J lost 15 bases, V lost 1 base, and 7 bases had no gene match. The germline V gene has CDR1 GTSNPN and CDR2 SVGIG (reference sequence). The CDR3 runs 12 residues.

This chain connects TRBV29-1 to TRBJ2-1; D may be TRBD2 (5 bases). V was pared by 1 base and J by 4 bases, with 11 bases between. This CDR3 has 14 residues. The germline V gene encodes CDR1 SQVTM and CDR2 ANQGSEA. As DNA, the CDR3 is TGCAGCGTTGAAGGCGGGCCCCTATACAATGAGCAGTTCTTC. Its translation: CSVEGGPLYNEQFF.

This clone was detected a few times. The V call is TRBV2, the J call TRBJ1-1; tentatively, D is TRBD1 (5 bases). The germline V gene has CDR1 SNHLY and CDR2 FYNNEI. Trimming took 7 bases from V and 10 from J, leaving 13 bases between them. This CDR3 has 11 residues. The CDR3: CASTGGAGAFF. CDR3 nucleotides: TGTGCCAGCACTGGAGGGGCTGGAGCTTTCTTT.

This clone was picked up a small number of times. The chain employs TRBV28 and TRBJ2-1, with a tentative D call TRBD1 (5 bases). CDR3 length: 13 residues. Germline-derived CDR1 and CDR2 are MDHEN and SYDVKM. V was shortened by 6 bases and J by 9 bases, with 15 bases between the two germline ends. This chain's CDR3 is CASSTQTAPEQFF. CDR3 bases: TGTGCCAGCAGCACTCAGACAGCCCCTGAGCAGTTCTTC. The full variable domain, rest sourced from reference TRBV28 and TRBJ2-1, is DVKVTQSSRYLVKRTGEKVFLECVQDMDHENMFWYRQDPGLGLRLIYFSYDVKMKEKGDIPEGYSVSREKKERFSLILESASTNQTSMYLCASSTQTAPEQFFGPGTRLTVL.

This clone was counted only a few times. This sequence joins TRBV5-1 and TRBJ2-1; D is possibly TRBD1 (5 bases). The CDR3 is made up of 17 amino acids. From germline, CDR1 is SGHRS and CDR2 YFSETQ. V lost 0 bases and J lost 6, with 19 bases in between. CDR3 DNA sequence: TGCGCCAGCAGCTTGGCGCCCTGGACACCTCGTTCCAATGAGCAGTTCTTC. Its translation: CASSLAPWTPRSNEQFF.

This clone was seen a few times. The V call is TRBV4-3, the J call TRBJ2-1, with 7 bases identical to TRBD1. Germline CDR1 LGHNA, CDR2 YSLEER. This CDR3 is 15 amino acids long. J was trimmed by 0 bases and V by 2 bases; bases with no gene match: 1. CDR3 loop: CASSQWDSSYNEQFF. Written as DNA, the CDR3 is TGCGCCAGCAGCCAATGGGACAGCTCCTACAATGAGCAGTTCTTC.

The chain joins TRBV11-2 to TRBJ2-2; D is unresolved. V lost 5 bases, J lost 3 bases, and 16 bases lay in between. The CDR3 spans 16 residues. In germline, CDR1 is SGHAT, CDR2 FQNNGV. CDR3 DNA: TGTGCCAGCAGCCCCCGTGCTCCGGGTTACACCGGGGAGCTGTTTTTT. Its translation: CASSPRAPGYTGELFF.

This clone was counted a few times. This chain links TRBV7-3 with TRBJ2-5, with 10 bases aligning to TRBD1. Germline V gene sequence: CDR1 SGHTA, CDR2 FQGTGA. The CDR3 consists of 15 residues. V was pared by 6 bases and J by 5 bases, with 9 bases of the junction left unmatched. CDR3 residues: CASRRGTGAGETQYF. The CDR3 region has the DNA TGTGCCAGCAGACGCGGGACAGGGGCTGGCGAGACCCAGTACTTC.

This clone was found a few times. This chain connects TRBV6-1 to TRBJ2-2; 7 bases line up with TRBD1. J lost 0 bases, V lost 6 bases, and 4 bases had no gene match. Germline V gene lookup returns CDR1 MNHNS and CDR2 SASEGT. The CDR3 sequence is 15 residues long. The CDR3 DNA reads TGTGCCAGCAGCCAACAGGGGTCGAACACCGGGGAGCTGTTTTTT. Protein: CASSQQGSNTGELFF.

This clone has just a few counts. The chain links TRBV18 to TRBJ2-3; TRBD1 aligns across 7 bases. The V gene end was trimmed by 1 base and the J gene end by 3 bases; junction bases not matched to a gene: 4. Germline V gene data show CDR1 as KGHSH and CDR2 as LQKENI. There are 15 residues in the CDR3. The CDR3 DNA follows: TGTGCCAGCTCACCACTCAGGGGGAGTACAGATACGCAGTATTTT. Encoded protein: CASSPLRGSTDTQYF. The full variable domain, completed using reference TRBV18 and TRBJ2-3, is NAGVMQNPRHLVRRRGQEARLRCSPMKGHSHVYWYRQLPEEGLKFMVYLQKENIIDESGMPKERFSAEFPKEGPSILRIQQVVRGDSAAYFCASSPLRGSTDTQYFGPGTRLTVL.

In its sample, this clone was seen a few times. V usage is TRBV9 and J usage is TRBJ2-1, with 14 bases identical to TRBD2. The CDR3 covers 16 residues. The J segment lost 5 bases and the V segment lost 3 bases, leaving 4 bases of the junction unmatched. From germline, CDR1 is SGDLS and CDR2 YYNGEE. The CDR3 here is CASSAGLAGGNNEQFF. The CDR3 DNA reads as TGTGCCAGCAGCGCAGGACTAGCGGGAGGTAACAATGAGCAGTTCTTC.

The chain joins TRBV4-2 to TRBJ2-2, with D uncertain. Germline CDR1 reads LGHNA; CDR2 reads YNFKEQ. This CDR3 spans 14 amino acids. In DNA form, the CDR3 reads TGTGCGCGAGCCCAGGAATTCGGCACCGGGGAGCTGTTTTTT. It yields the protein CARAQEFGTGELFF.

The rearrangement links TRBV19 to TRBJ1-2; D not resolved. The V gene lost 3 bases and the J gene lost 2 bases, with 10 bases spanning the gap. Germline loops: CDR1 LNHDA, CDR2 SQIVND (reference sequence). This CDR3 has 14 amino acids. The CDR3 DNA reads as TGTGCCAGTAGTATCCCCGGGAAAAACTATGGCTACACCTTC. Encoded protein: CASSIPGKNYGYTF.

The table lists this clone with a few counts. The germline gene is not matched at one end of the junction; a read error may be the cause. The rearrangement uses TRBV14 and TRBJ1-1; no clear D gene. This CDR3 has 11 amino acids. Germline V gives CDR1 SGHDN, CDR2 FVKESK. The CDR3 DNA sequence: TGTGCCAGCAGCCAAGGACCCAGGCAACAATTT. Translating it yields CASSQGPRQQF.

The chain combines TRBV28 with TRBJ2-6, with D unresolved. V lost 6 bases, J lost 3 bases, and 6 bases lay in between. Per the germline V gene, CDR1 is MDHEN and CDR2 is SYDVKM. CDR3 size: 13 residues. The CDR3 DNA reads as TGTGCCAGCAGGGAGAGTGGGGCCAACGTCCTGACTTTC. Translation gives CASRESGANVLTF.